This TCR beta chain was sequenced in a study of blood T cell repertoires in COVID-19. Sequencing used immunoSEQ multiplex PCR; TCRdb keeps in-frame clones, though not all of them. The top ten clones hold about 1.1% of a sample with about 190,000 clones, 75% to 90% of them seen once. Per the germline V gene, CDR1 is SGHAT and CDR2 is FQDESV (reference sequence). V lost 4 bases to trimming and J lost 2 bases, with 6 bases between them. The CDR3 extends over 12 amino acids. The chain is built from TRBV11-1 and TRBJ2-7; the D is unclear. The source material was peripheral blood. The clonotype comes from a young man with acute or convalescent COVID-19. CDR3 sequence: CASSSATYEQYF. DNA of the CDR3: TGTGCCAGCAGCTCCGCGACCTACGAGCAGTACTTC. The entire variable domain, with the rest obtained from reference TRBV11-1 and TRBJ2-7, is as follows: EAEVAQSPRYKITEKSQAVAFWCDPISGHATLYWYRQILGQGPELLVQFQDESVVDDSQLPKDRFSAERLKGVDSTLKIQPAELGDSAMYLCASSSATYEQYFGPGTRLTVT.